This entry lists 20 T cell receptor beta chains sequenced from one sample in a study of shared clonotypes between healthy human individuals. The method was immunoSEQ multiplex PCR; TCRdb's version includes in-frame clones alone and lacks a portion of them. The sample has 850,000 to 1,100,000 clones, approximately 75% seen once. The sample taken for sequencing was memory CD4+ T cells from PBMCs. Subset denoted: CD45RA-negative fraction. The receptor source for this set is a young man in good health. Some clones in this sample may be carry-over from other donors' samples.

This clone was seen a few times. Different DNA sequences within this sample yield the same CDR3. This sequence joins TRBV5-1 and TRBJ2-6, with D uncertain. This CDR3 is 16 amino acids long. Germline lookup yields CDR1 SGHRS and CDR2 YFSETQ. V lost 1 base and J lost 0, with 8 bases in between. Here the CDR3 reads CASSLTASSGANVLTF. The DNA of the CDR3 is TGCGCCAGCAGCTTGACGGCATCCTCTGGGGCCAACGTCCTGACTTTC.

This clone has only a few counts. The V and J genes are TRBV10-3 and TRBJ1-1; D is possibly TRBD1 (5 bases). Germline V CDR1 and CDR2: ENHRY, SYGVKD. This CDR3 is 12 amino acids long. V lost 8 bases, J lost 1 base, and 8 bases lay in between. Written as DNA, the CDR3 is TGTGCCATCGGGGGGTGGAACACTGAAGCTTTCTTT. It codes for CAIGGWNTEAFF.

The rearrangement uses TRBV5-1 and TRBJ2-5; D ambiguous. CDR3 length equals 15 residues. The germline V and J ends were trimmed by 3 bases and 6 bases, with 18 bases remaining between them. The germline V gene has CDR1 SGHRS and CDR2 YFSETQ. CDR3 nucleotides: TGCGCCAGCAGCTCCAGTCAAACCCTAGGGAAGACCCAGTACTTC. Translation gives CASSSSQTLGKTQYF.

This clone was observed a few times. The CDR3 protein is CASSPMEGTEAFF. The CDR3 DNA sequence: TGTGCCAGCTCACCCATGGAGGGCACTGAAGCTTTCTTT. The J gene is TRBJ1-1, the V gene TRBV18; the D is unclear. Trimming removed 3 bases at V and 4 bases at J, with 9 bases between. The CDR3 consists of 13 residues. Per the germline V gene, CDR1 is KGHSH and CDR2 is LQKENI.

A few counts support this clone. The chain links TRBV6-1 to TRBJ2-5; D assignment may be TRBD1 or TRBD2 (5 bases each). In germline, CDR1 is MNHNS, CDR2 SASEGT. The CDR3 has 13 residues. V lost 8 bases and J lost 5, with 15 bases in between. For the CDR3, the DNA is TGTGCCAGCCGCCTTCAGGGCGGGGAGACCCAGTACTTC. It is translated as CASRLQGGETQYF.

The chain couples TRBV2 to TRBJ1-5; 8 nucleotides line up with TRBD1. The CDR3 has 15 residues. The V gene's germline CDR1 is SNHLY and CDR2 FYNNEI. V lost 5 bases to trimming and J lost 4 bases; unmatched junction nucleotides: 7. The CDR3 nucleotides are TGTGCCAGCAGTACCCGACAGGGGTCGAATCAGCCCCAGCATTTT. Translated: CASSTRQGSNQPQHF. Complete variable domain (other parts from reference TRBV2 and TRBJ1-5): EPEVTQTPSHQVTQMGQEVILRCVPISNHLYFYWYRQILGQKVEFLVSFYNNEISEKSEIFDDQFSVERPDGSNFTLKIRSTKLEDSAMYFCASSTRQGSNQPQHFGDGTRLSIL.

This chain joins TRBV5-6 and TRBJ2-1, with D unclear. Germline V CDR1 and CDR2: SGHDT, YYEEEE. Trimming left V 2 bases short and J 0 bases short, with 15 bases between. The CDR3 is 17 amino acids. The CDR3 here is CASSFFWSKSSYNEQFF. DNA for the CDR3: TGTGCCAGCAGCTTCTTCTGGAGCAAAAGCTCCTACAATGAGCAGTTCTTC.

The rearrangement uses TRBV11-3 and TRBJ1-2, with D perhaps matching TRBD1 (6 bases). This CDR3 is 15 amino acids long. The ends were cut back, 2 bases at V and 5 bases at J, with 15 bases in the middle. Germline CDR1 and CDR2: SGHNT and YENEEA. For the CDR3, the DNA is TGTGCCAGCAGCTTATGGGAGTTGGACAGTTATGGCTACACCTTC. Its protein product is CASSLWELDSYGYTF.

This clone has only a few counts. The genes are TRBV20-1 and TRBJ2-1; D remains unclear. V gave up 3 bases and J gave up 12 bases, with 12 bases separating them. The length of the CDR3 is 11 residues. Per germline, CDR1 DFQATT and CDR2 SNEGSKA (reference sequence). For the CDR3, the DNA is TGCAGTGCTAGTTCCCCGCGCGGGCAGTTCTTC. This encodes CSASSPRGQFF.

The chain employs TRBV28 and TRBJ2-7; D might be TRBD1 or TRBD2, each matching 5 bases. The CDR3 runs 16 residues. From germline, CDR1 is MDHEN and CDR2 SYDVKM. V dropped 5 bases and J dropped 5 bases, with 22 bases sitting between them. In nucleotides, the CDR3 is TGTGCCAGCAGTCCCTATACGGCAGGGAGAAAGGACGAGCAGTACTTC. Translating it yields CASSPYTAGRKDEQYF.

The rearrangement uses TRBV18 and TRBJ2-7; 7 bases match TRBD2. The CDR3 runs 14 residues. Trimming removed 0 bases from V and 6 bases from J; junction bases left unmatched: 5. Germline V gene data show CDR1 as KGHSH and CDR2 as LQKENI. This CDR3 is CASSPPGRVREQYF. CDR3 DNA sequence: TGTGCCAGCTCACCACCGGGGAGGGTGCGCGAGCAGTACTTC.

This clone was seen only once. The chain recombines TRBV5-1 with TRBJ2-7; perhaps D is TRBD1 or TRBD2 (5 bases each). The CDR3 has 16 amino acids. V was clipped by 0 bases and J by 3 bases, with 16 bases between them. CDR1 and CDR2 from the germline V gene are SGHRS and YFSETQ. CDR3 sequence (DNA): TGCGCCAGCAGCTTGGGAACCCGGGACGGCAACTACGAGCAGTACTTC. It codes for CASSLGTRDGNYEQYF.

The chain uses TRBV11-2 and TRBJ2-5; 7 bases are a match to TRBD1. The length of the CDR3 is 13 residues. CDR1 is SGHAT and CDR2 is FQNNGV in the germline V gene. The trim removed 5 bases at V and 4 bases at J, leaving 4 bases unmatched. CDR3 amino acids: CASSPNRGETQYF. DNA for the CDR3: TGTGCCAGCAGCCCGAACAGGGGAGAGACCCAGTACTTC.

V usage is TRBV6-6 and J usage is TRBJ1-2, with TRBD1 identical over 7 bases. V trimming: 4 bases; J trimming: 1 base; junction bases outside the gene matches: 6. CDR3 length equals 15 residues. CDR1 and CDR2 from the germline V gene are MNHNY and SVGAGI (reference sequence). The CDR3 DNA is TGTGCCAGCAGTTCGACAGGGTCGCATAACTATGGCTACACCTTC. Its protein is CASSSTGSHNYGYTF.

CDR3 protein: CASTLGHYGYTF. The CDR3 DNA is TGTGCCAGCACCTTGGGACACTATGGCTACACCTTC. The gene calls are TRBV28 and TRBJ1-2, with D possibly TRBD1 on 5 matching bases. Germline CDR1 and CDR2: MDHEN and SYDVKM. The CDR3 has 12 amino acids. V was trimmed by 7 bases and J by 3 bases, leaving 9 bases between them.

The chain uses TRBV10-3 and TRBJ1-2; D remains unclear. The CDR3 sequence is 13 residues long. V lost 5 bases, J lost 4 bases, and 11 bases lay in between. The germline V gene encodes CDR1 ENHRY and CDR2 SYGVKD. The chain's CDR3 is CAISLGIRYGYTF. Written as DNA, the CDR3 is TGTGCCATCAGTTTGGGGATTCGCTATGGCTACACCTTC.

This clone occurred a few times. Other DNA sequences within the sample encode an identical CDR3. J is TRBJ1-3 and V is TRBV7-2; D ambiguous. Trimming left V 0 bases short and J 4 bases short, with 7 bases between. This CDR3 contains 14 residues. Germline CDR1 is SGHTA and CDR2 is FQGNSA. This CDR3 is CASSLAQGGNTIYF. Here the CDR3 DNA reads TGTGCCAGCAGCTTAGCGCAAGGGGGAAACACCATATATTTT.

The sample holds a few counts of this clone. This chain uses TRBV9 with TRBJ2-5; D gene uncertain. Between the trimmed V and J ends, which lost 4 bases and 2 bases, there was a span of 12 bases. The CDR3 is 14 amino acids. CDR1 is SGDLS, CDR2 YYNGEE, per germline. The CDR3 region has the DNA TGTGCCAGCAGCCTGGAAGGGCAACAAGAGACCCAGTACTTC. This sequence encodes CASSLEGQQETQYF.

A few counts support this clone. V is TRBV7-7 and J is TRBJ1-4; D is ambiguous. Trimming shortened V by 5 bases and J by 4 bases, and 8 bases separated the two germline ends. Per the germline V gene, CDR1 is SSHAT and CDR2 is FNYEAQ (reference sequence). This CDR3 spans 13 amino acids. The CDR3: CASSPNYNEKLFF. As DNA, the CDR3 is TGTGCCAGCAGCCCTAATTATAATGAAAAACTGTTTTTT.

The V gene is TRBV7-2, the J gene TRBJ2-3; D is possibly TRBD2 (7 bases). The CDR3 totals 16 residues. With 6 bases removed from V and 2 bases from J, the gap between germline ends came to 18 bases. The germline V gene encodes CDR1 SGHTA and CDR2 FQGNSA. In DNA form, the CDR3 reads TGTGCCAGCAGTCAGCGGGGTCAGGGGATCACAGATACGCAGTATTTT. This translates into CASSQRGQGITDTQYF. The full variable domain, completed using reference TRBV7-2 and TRBJ2-3, is GAGVSQSPSNKVTEKGKDVELRCDPISGHTALYWYRQSLGQGLEFLIYFQGNSAPDKSGLPSDRFSAERTGGSVSTLTIQRTQQEDSAVYLCASSQRGQGITDTQYFGPGTRLTVL.